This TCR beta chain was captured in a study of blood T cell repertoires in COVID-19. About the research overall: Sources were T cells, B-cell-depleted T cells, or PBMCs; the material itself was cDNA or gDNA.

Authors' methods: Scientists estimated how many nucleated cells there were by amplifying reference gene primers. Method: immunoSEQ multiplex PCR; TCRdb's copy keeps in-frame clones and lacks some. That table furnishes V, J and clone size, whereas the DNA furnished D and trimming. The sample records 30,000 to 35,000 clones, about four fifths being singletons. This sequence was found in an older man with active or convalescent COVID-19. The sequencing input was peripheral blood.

The CDR3 DNA sequence: TGTGCCAGTAGCCCCGGGATGAACACTGAAGCTTTCTTT. The encoded protein is CASSPGMNTEAFF. The chain couples TRBV19 to TRBJ1-1; D ambiguous. V was trimmed by 6 bases and J by 0 bases, leaving 8 bases between them. The germline V gene has CDR1 LNHDA and CDR2 SQIVND (reference sequence). There are 13 residues in the CDR3.